Following are 18 T cell receptor beta chains from one sample sequenced in a study of blood T cell repertoires in COVID-19. TCRdb keeps only in-frame clones here, not all; method: immunoSEQ multiplex PCR. The sample yields 150,000 to 200,000 clones, 85% to 90% seen once. Sample: peripheral blood. The receptors come from a young woman who had recovered from COVID-19.

Ten or more counts support this clone. The V and J genes are TRBV4-3 and TRBJ1-2, with no clear D. V was clipped by 0 bases and J by 2 bases, with 13 bases between them. CDR1 LGHNA and CDR2 YSLEER come from the germline V gene. The CDR3 covers 16 residues. CDR3 DNA sequence: TGCGCCAGCAGCCAAGACATAGTAGGGAGGAACTATGGCTACACCTTC. It yields the protein CASSQDIVGRNYGYTF.

The CDR3 DNA sequence: TGCGCCAGCAGCCCGGAGGCCTTGAACACTGAAGCTTTCTTT. Encoded protein: CASSPEALNTEAFF. The chain employs TRBV5-1 and TRBJ1-1, with D unresolved. The CDR3 length is 14 residues. The V gene's germline CDR1 is SGHRS and CDR2 YFSETQ. V lost 4 bases and J 0 bases, leaving 10 bases between the germline ends.

The chain uses TRBV5-5 and TRBJ1-2; D is perhaps TRBD1 (5 bases). Germline CDR1 is SGHKS and CDR2 is YYEKEE (reference sequence). Between the trimmed V and J ends, which lost 0 bases and 6 bases, there was a span of 15 bases. The CDR3 loop spans 15 amino acids. This CDR3 is CASSLEGTWGDGYTF. The CDR3 DNA reads as TGTGCCAGCAGCTTGGAAGGGACCTGGGGGGATGGCTACACCTTC.

The genes are TRBV19 and TRBJ1-5; D remains ambiguous. The CDR3 has 12 residues. V was cut by 7 bases and J by 5 bases, with 9 bases left in between. The germline gives CDR1 LNHDA, CDR2 SQIVND (reference sequence). Here the CDR3 reads CASKLGDQPQHF. The CDR3 DNA follows: TGTGCCAGTAAATTGGGAGATCAGCCCCAGCATTTT.

J is TRBJ2-3 and V is TRBV5-5; D is unclear. The length of the CDR3 is 14 residues. Trimming took off 0 bases at V and 3 bases at J, with 8 bases between the two ends. Germline CDR1 is SGHKS and CDR2 is YYEKEE (reference sequence). The CDR3 here is CASSLGTYTDTQYF. Here the CDR3 DNA reads TGTGCCAGCAGCTTGGGCACTTATACAGATACGCAGTATTTT.

The chain recombines TRBV7-2 with TRBJ2-7, with 11 bases aligning to TRBD1. CDR1 is SGHTA and CDR2 is FQGNSA in the germline V gene. This CDR3 is built from 16 residues. V shed 0 bases and J 5 bases; nucleotides not matched to a gene: 6. The CDR3 spells CASSLARTGGVDEQYF. In DNA, the CDR3 is TGTGCCAGCAGCTTAGCGAGGACAGGGGGCGTCGACGAGCAGTACTTC.

The chain employs TRBV4-1 and TRBJ2-7; 13 bases align to TRBD2. The CDR3 contains 15 residues. After removal of 2 bases from V and 6 bases from J, the junction contained 4 bases not matched to a gene. Germline V gene sequence: CDR1 MGHRA, CDR2 YSYEKL. The CDR3 DNA is TGCGCCAGCAGCCAAACGGGACTAGCGGGATCCGAGCAGTACGTC. Encoded protein: CASSQTGLAGSEQYV.

This chain links TRBV6-2 or TRBV6-3 with TRBJ2-7; D is perhaps TRBD2 (5 bases). The CDR3 has 15 residues. Germline lookup yields CDR1 MNHEY and CDR2 SVGEGT. V was cut by 6 bases and J by 0 bases, with 15 bases left in between. CDR3: CASSTPGYSSYEQYF. The CDR3 DNA reads as TGTGCCAGCAGCACCCCGGGATATTCCTCCTACGAGCAGTACTTC.

The V gene is TRBV7-6, the J gene TRBJ2-1; TRBD2 aligns across 7 bases. V lost 1 base to trimming and J lost 3 bases; unmatched junction nucleotides: 9. The CDR3 is 17 residues long. Germline assignment: CDR1 SGHVS and CDR2 FNYEAQ. The CDR3 protein is CASSLERLAGHYNEQFF. For the CDR3, the DNA is TGTGCCAGCAGCTTAGAACGACTAGCTGGCCACTACAATGAGCAGTTCTTC.

The chain carries TRBV6-2 or TRBV6-3 and TRBJ2-7, with TRBD2 identical over 7 bases. Germline CDR1 and CDR2: MNHEY and SVGEGT. This CDR3 spans 17 amino acids. The J segment lost 4 bases and the V segment lost 6 bases, leaving 18 bases of the junction unmatched. This CDR3 reads CASSLRKGLDLGYEQYV. The DNA for the CDR3 is TGTGCCAGCAGCTTACGTAAAGGACTAGATTTGGGGTACGAGCAGTACGTC.

J is TRBJ1-1 and V is TRBV28, with D possibly being TRBD1 (6 bases). Trimming took off 5 bases at V and 5 bases at J, with 12 bases between the two ends. Germline V lookup: CDR1 MDHEN, CDR2 SYDVKM. This CDR3 spans 13 amino acids. CDR3 nucleotide sequence: TGTGCCAGCAGTCCGGGGGGGGCGACTGAAGCTTTCTTT. Protein sequence: CASSPGGATEAFF.

The chain combines TRBV9 with TRBJ1-6; perhaps TRBD1 as D (5 bases). The CDR3 covers 15 residues. The germline CDR1 and CDR2 sequences are SGDLS and YYNGEE. Trimming removed 2 bases at V and 3 bases at J, with 9 bases between. The CDR3, as DNA: TGTGCCAGCAGCGTGCGGGGGGACTATAATTCACCCCTCCACTTT. This gives the protein CASSVRGDYNSPLHF.

J is TRBJ1-1 and V is TRBV6-2 or TRBV6-3, with 7 bases aligning to TRBD1. This CDR3 region has 17 residues. Per germline, CDR1 MNHEY and CDR2 SVGEGT. After removal of 6 bases from V and 1 base from J, the junction contained 14 bases not matched to a gene. This CDR3 reads CASSVLRGGPENTEAFF. Written as DNA, the CDR3 is TGTGCCAGCAGCGTGCTTCGAGGGGGCCCCGAGAACACTGAAGCTTTCTTT.

The chain recombines TRBV13 with TRBJ2-7; TRBD1 might be the D (6 bases). Germline V CDR1 and CDR2: PRHDT, FYEKMQ (reference sequence). V gave up 5 bases and J gave up 3 bases, with 14 bases separating them. CDR3 length: 14 amino acids. CDR3 bases: TGTGCCAGCAGCCATTACCGGGACAACTACGAGCAGTACTTC. This translates into CASSHYRDNYEQYF.

The rearrangement uses TRBV4-1 and TRBJ1-1; D possibly corresponds to TRBD1 (5 bases). V was cut by 0 bases and J by 5 bases, with 16 bases left in between. The CDR3 sequence is 16 residues long. CDR1 is MGHRA and CDR2 is YSYEKL in the germline V gene. The chain's CDR3 is CASSQDLQGGTTEAFF. CDR3 sequence (DNA): TGCGCCAGCAGCCAAGATCTGCAGGGTGGTACGACTGAAGCTTTCTTT.

The chain joins TRBV27 to TRBJ2-7; 8 nucleotides line up with TRBD2. Trimming cost V 4 bases and J 4 bases; bases outside gene matches: 9. There are 15 residues in the CDR3. Germline values: CDR1 MNHEY, CDR2 SMNVEV (reference sequence). The chain's CDR3 is CASSSIAGKRYEQYV. The CDR3 coding sequence is TGTGCCAGCAGTTCCATAGCGGGAAAGCGGTACGAGCAGTACGTC.

This sequence joins TRBV7-2 and TRBJ1-2, with TRBD1 identical over 10 bases. The length of the CDR3 is 14 residues. With V trimmed by 5 bases and J by 3 bases, 3 bases remained unmatched. Germline V gene data show CDR1 as SGHTA and CDR2 as FQGNSA. CDR3 sequence reads: CASSDRGRDYGYTF. Here the CDR3 DNA reads TGTGCCAGCAGCGACAGGGGGCGCGACTATGGCTACACCTTC. The full variable domain, in which reference TRBV7-2 and TRBJ1-2 provide the parts outside the CDR3, is GAGVSQSPSNKVTEKGKDVELRCDPISGHTALYWYRQSLGQGLEFLIYFQGNSAPDKSGLPSDRFSAERTGGSVSTLTIQRTQQEDSAVYLCASSDRGRDYGYTFGSGTRLTVV.

This clone was recorded once. The CDR3 nucleotides read TGTGCCAGCAGTGGTCAGCGGGGACTAGCGGGACGGTTCAATGAGCAGTTCTTC. It is translated as CASSGQRGLAGRFNEQFF. The chain has TRBV2 and TRBJ2-1, with 13 bases lining up with TRBD2. This CDR3 comprises 18 residues. CDR1 SNHLY and CDR2 FYNNEI come from the germline V gene. The V gene end was trimmed by 4 bases and the J gene end by 6 bases; junction bases not matched to a gene: 12. The full variable domain, with the rest looked up from reference TRBV2 and TRBJ2-1, is EPEVTQTPSHQVTQMGQEVILRCVPISNHLYFYWYRQILGQKVEFLVSFYNNEISEKSEIFDDQFSVERPDGSNFTLKIRSTKLEDSAMYFCASSGQRGLAGRFNEQFFGPGTRLTVL.